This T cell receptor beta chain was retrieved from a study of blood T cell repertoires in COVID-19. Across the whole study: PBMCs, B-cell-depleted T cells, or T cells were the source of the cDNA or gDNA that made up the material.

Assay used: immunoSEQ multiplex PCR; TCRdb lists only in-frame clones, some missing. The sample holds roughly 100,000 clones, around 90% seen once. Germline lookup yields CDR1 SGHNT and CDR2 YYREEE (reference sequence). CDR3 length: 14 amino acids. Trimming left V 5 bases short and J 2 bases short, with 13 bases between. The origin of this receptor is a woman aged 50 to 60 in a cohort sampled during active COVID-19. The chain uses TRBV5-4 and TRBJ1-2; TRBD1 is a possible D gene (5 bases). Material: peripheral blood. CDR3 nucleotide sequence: TGTGCCAGCAGGCGGGACTTCGGGAACTATGGCTACACCTTC. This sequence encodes CASRRDFGNYGYTF.